The 8 T cell receptor beta chains below were found in one sample sequenced in a study of T cell responses to AZD1222 COVID-19 vaccine. TCRdb's table, derived via immunoSEQ multiplex PCR, lists solely in-frame clones and lacks some. The data show roughly 120,000 clones, approximately 90% seen once. The source material was peripheral blood, sampled 28 days after the second AZD1222 dose. These receptors were obtained from an adult who received the AZD1222 COVID-19 vaccine.

The V and J genes are TRBV5-1 and TRBJ1-2, with D perhaps matching TRBD1 (5 bases). V was trimmed by 4 bases and J by 8 bases, leaving 21 bases between them. The CDR3 extends over 15 amino acids. Germline assignment: CDR1 SGHRS and CDR2 YFSETQ. The CDR3 DNA reads TGCGCCAGCAGCCTTTGGGGGGGTCCCTTGGAAGGCTACACCTTC. Protein product: CASSLWGGPLEGYTF.

The rearrangement joins TRBV15 to TRBJ2-1; D is unclear. Germline V gene data show CDR1 as LNHNV and CDR2 as YYDKDF (reference sequence). This CDR3 spans 11 amino acids. V lost 3 bases to trimming and J lost 6 bases, with 3 bases between them. The CDR3 loop is CATSRTNEQFF. The CDR3 DNA follows: TGTGCCACCAGCAGGACCAATGAGCAGTTCTTC.

The chain combines TRBV19 with TRBJ1-1; D is perhaps TRBD1 (5 bases). The CDR3 is 16 amino acids. CDR1 is LNHDA and CDR2 is SQIVND in the germline V gene (reference sequence). V was pared by 3 bases and J by 3 bases, with 17 bases between. The CDR3 coding sequence is TGTGCCAGTAGTATCTCCCCTCAGGGTACTGACACTGAAGCTTTCTTT. This gives the protein CASSISPQGTDTEAFF.

CDR3 region: CASSREGQEKLFF. CDR3 sequence (DNA): TGTGCCAGCAGTCGGGAAGGCCAGGAAAAACTGTTTTTT. This rearrangement joins TRBV6-5 to TRBJ1-4, with D unclear. Germline CDR1 MNHEY, CDR2 SVGAGI. CDR3 length equals 13 residues. The V and J ends lost 5 bases and 8 bases respectively, with 12 bases between them.

The CDR3 nucleotides read TGCGCCAGCACCACAGAGGGACAGACCGAAAAACTGTTTTTT. The encoded protein is CASTTEGQTEKLFF. V and J are TRBV5-1 and TRBJ1-4, with TRBD1 identical over 7 bases. The germline gives CDR1 SGHRS, CDR2 YFSETQ. The CDR3 loop spans 14 amino acids. Losses at the gene ends were 6 bases for V and 8 bases for J; bases not matched to a gene: 10.

The chain uses TRBV19 and TRBJ1-2, with D unclear. Germline assignment: CDR1 LNHDA and CDR2 SQIVND (reference sequence). Trimming removed 3 bases at V and 4 bases at J, with 9 bases between. The CDR3 totals 13 residues. The CDR3 DNA sequence: TGTGCCAGTAGTATTAATCCAACCTATGGCTACACCTTC. Its protein is CASSINPTYGYTF.

The rearrangement uses TRBV18 and TRBJ2-2, with D maybe TRBD1 (5 bases). This CDR3 comprises 14 residues. The V end was cut by 6 bases, the J end by 8 bases, with 16 bases between. Germline V lookup: CDR1 KGHSH, CDR2 LQKENI. The CDR3 coding sequence is TGTGCCAGCTCGCCTACCACAGGATGGGGGGAGCTGTTTTTT. Protein: CASSPTTGWGELFF.

This chain joins TRBV3-1 (or the pseudogene TRBV3-2) and TRBJ2-5, with TRBD2 identical over 9 bases. Per germline, CDR1 LGHDT and CDR2 YNNKEL (reference sequence). The CDR3 totals 16 residues. V was clipped by 2 bases and J by 5 bases; unmatched bases: 9. The CDR3 is CASSQNRGTSSETQYF. The CDR3 bases are TGTGCCAGCAGCCAAAATCGTGGGACTAGCAGCGAGACCCAGTACTTC.